What follows are 20 T cell receptor beta chains derived from one specimen sequenced in a study of response to subunit inactivated influenza vaccine (dated by TCRdb to 2016 to 2019). The method behind the library was RT-PCR. TCRdb names Illumina HiSeq 2500 as the instrument used. TCRdb cleaned the public reads at Q25 with fastp, built clones with MiXCR and kept in-frame beta chains. A single entry per CDR3 protein holds the most common genes and DNA from its merged rows. This sample lists around 570,000 distinct CDR3 sequences; approximately 11% were detected once. Approximately 10% of the sample is in the top ten clones. The same data also contributed to another study, on T cells expressing NK-cell markers. As described in the second report: TCR beta cDNA libraries were prepared using 5'RACE template switching, which introduced a universal primer site and unique molecular identifiers.

Here the sequenced sample was PBMCs from blood, taken on the day of vaccination. The receptors come from a man in his fifties who received an inactivated influenza vaccine. Donor details come from another sample of the same person, matched by shared clones.

The rearrangement links TRBV28 to TRBJ2-1; the match to TRBD1 covers 7 bases. V was pared by 9 bases and J by 5 bases, with 13 bases of the junction left unmatched. The CDR3 is 15 amino acids. Germline assignment: CDR1 MDHEN and CDR2 SYDVKM. CDR3 loop: CASWTGSLSNNEQFF. The CDR3 region has the DNA TGTGCCAGTTGGACAGGATCCCTTTCGAACAATGAGCAGTTCTTC.

V is TRBV29-1 and J is TRBJ2-3; possibly TRBD2 for D (5 bases). The CDR3 loop spans 12 amino acids. Per germline, CDR1 SQVTM and CDR2 ANQGSEA. V lost 7 bases and J lost 6, with 14 bases in between. The CDR3 coding sequence is TGCAGCGCCGCTAAGGGCGGGGATACGCAGTATTTT. It encodes CSAAKGGDTQYF.

This clonotype appeared a few times. The chain recombines TRBV7-2 with TRBJ2-2, with unresolved D. CDR3 length equals 14 residues. V gave up 5 bases and J gave up 7 bases, with 14 bases separating them. Germline CDR1 reads SGHTA; CDR2 reads FQGNSA. The CDR3 reads CASSPSGPIGELFF. The DNA for the CDR3 is TGTGCCAGCAGCCCCTCCGGCCCCATCGGGGAGCTGTTTTTT.

The V gene is TRBV20-1, the J gene TRBJ2-1; 9 positions match TRBD2. Germline V lookup: CDR1 DFQATT, CDR2 SNEGSKA (reference sequence). CDR3 length equals 15 residues. The ends lost 1 base at V and 10 bases at J; junction bases unmatched: 11. The CDR3 coding sequence is TGCAGTGCTAGAGTGTCCGGCGGGGGGGCTGGGGAGCAGTTCTTC. Translating it yields CSARVSGGGAGEQFF.

This rearrangement joins TRBV20-1 to TRBJ2-1; D possibly corresponds to TRBD2 (5 bases). CDR1 and CDR2 from the germline V gene are DFQATT and SNEGSKA (reference sequence). Trimming took off 0 bases at V and 4 bases at J, with 13 bases between the two ends. This CDR3 is 15 amino acids long. The CDR3 protein is CSARDPGRAYNEQFF. As DNA, the CDR3 is TGCAGTGCTAGAGATCCCGGGCGGGCTTACAATGAGCAGTTCTTC.

This clonotype has only a few counts. V usage is TRBV9 and J usage is TRBJ2-7, with D tentatively TRBD1 (5 bases). The CDR3 spans 15 residues. V was clipped by 4 bases and J by 2 bases, with 16 bases between them. Germline V gives CDR1 SGDLS, CDR2 YYNGEE. This CDR3 reads CASSPRLGRTYEQYF. DNA for the CDR3: TGTGCCAGCAGCCCCCGACTGGGGCGAACCTACGAGCAGTACTTC.

This clonotype came up a few times. The chain has TRBV5-5 and TRBJ2-5, with D possibly being TRBD2 (5 bases). The CDR3 is 15 amino acids. Trimming left V 4 bases short and J 3 bases short, with 16 bases between. In germline, CDR1 is SGHKS, CDR2 YYEKEE (reference sequence). The CDR3 here is CASSRGPSSKETQYF. The DNA for the CDR3 is TGTGCCAGCAGCCGAGGTCCTAGCAGCAAAGAGACCCAGTACTTC.

V and J are TRBV10-3 and TRBJ2-7; D call uncertain. V was clipped by 8 bases and J by 3 bases, with 11 bases between them. Germline-derived CDR1 and CDR2 are ENHRY and SYGVKD. This CDR3 contains 12 residues. This chain's CDR3 is CAIGPGNYEQYF. CDR3 sequence (DNA): TGTGCCATCGGGCCGGGTAACTACGAGCAGTACTTC.

V gene TRBV19 combines with J gene TRBJ2-7; D is unclear. Germline V gene sequence: CDR1 LNHDA, CDR2 SQIVND (reference sequence). The V and J ends lost 7 bases and 0 bases respectively, with 10 bases between them. The CDR3 length is 13 residues. The CDR3 region is CASTPTHSYEQYF. As DNA, the CDR3 is TGTGCCAGTACCCCTACTCACTCCTACGAGCAGTACTTC.

This clonotype was observed a few times. One end of the junction is discordant with germline, which a read error may explain. This chain connects TRBV6-1 to TRBJ2-1; TRBD2 aligns across 8 bases. The CDR3 consists of 14 residues. From germline, CDR1 is MNHNS and CDR2 SASEGT. The CDR3 DNA reads TGTGCCAGCAGAACGAGCGGGGGAGCTCCGCGGTATCTCTTC. Protein product: CASRTSGGAPRYLF.

The rearrangement uses TRBV28 and TRBJ2-7; 10 nucleotides align to TRBD2. The V gene's germline CDR1 is MDHEN and CDR2 SYDVKM. The CDR3 is 15 amino acids. V lost 5 bases and J lost 2; bases outside the gene matches: 6. The CDR3 loop is CASSTIAGGPYEQYF. Here the CDR3 DNA reads TGTGCCAGCAGTACCATAGCGGGAGGACCCTACGAGCAGTACTTC.

This clonotype was detected only a few times. This chain uses TRBV10-3 with TRBJ1-5; 8 nucleotides line up with TRBD1. The CDR3 spans 15 residues. The ends lost 3 bases at V and 2 bases at J; junction bases unmatched: 3. Per the germline V gene, CDR1 is ENHRY and CDR2 is SYGVKD. The CDR3 DNA is TGTGCCATCAGTGATTCAGGGGGCGGCAATCAGCCCCAGCATTTT. This translates into CAISDSGGGNQPQHF.

This clonotype turned up a few times. The chain employs TRBV20-1 and TRBJ2-3; D is unclear. Germline-derived CDR1 and CDR2 are DFQATT and SNEGSKA (reference sequence). The CDR3 spans 13 residues. V dropped 7 bases and J dropped 1 base, with 12 bases sitting between them. The CDR3, as DNA: TGCAGTGGATCTGGCGGAGGCACAGATACGCAGTATTTT. Its translation: CSGSGGGTDTQYF.

J is TRBJ1-1 and V is TRBV24-1; a possible D gene is TRBD1 (6 bases). Trimming stripped 4 bases from V and 1 base from J, with 9 bases between. Germline CDR1 reads KGHDR; CDR2 reads SFDVKD. The CDR3 has 14 amino acids. CDR3 nucleotides: TGTGCCACCAGTGACTGGGACAAGAACACTGAAGCTTTCTTT. Translation: CATSDWDKNTEAFF.

This sequence joins TRBV10-2 and TRBJ1-1, with D perhaps matching TRBD1 (5 bases). The V and J ends lost 5 bases and 5 bases respectively, with 24 bases between them. The CDR3 covers 17 residues. Germline loops: CDR1 WSHSY, CDR2 SAAADI. The CDR3 protein is CASSTISYLAGQTEAFF. The CDR3 coding sequence is TGCGCCAGCAGTACCATCTCCTACCTGGCAGGGCAGACTGAAGCTTTCTTT.

This clonotype was seen many times. Mismatch with germline at one junction end may stem from a read error. The chain employs TRBV5-1 and TRBJ2-7; 8 bases match TRBD1. Germline loops: CDR1 SGHRS, CDR2 YFSETQ. This CDR3 is built from 13 residues. The CDR3 protein is CASSPGQGGEQYF. CDR3 in DNA: TGTGCCAGCAGTCCAGGACAGGGCGGAGAGCAGTACTTC.

This clonotype was seen a few times. The rearrangement links TRBV29-1 to TRBJ2-5; unclear D gene. Trimming cost V 6 bases and J 7 bases, with 15 bases left between them. Germline CDR1 and CDR2: SQVTM and ANQGSEA. The CDR3 loop spans 12 amino acids. CDR3 amino acids: CSVNRARGTQYF. The CDR3 bases are TGCAGCGTCAACCGGGCCCGTGGGACCCAGTACTTC.

This clonotype was counted once. This CDR3 is missing its conserved last phenylalanine or tryptophan, likely due to a read error. The chain joins TRBV12-3 or TRBV12-4 to TRBJ2-1; 10 positions agree with TRBD2. The CDR3 extends over 16 amino acids. Trimming cost V 4 bases and J 7 bases; bases outside gene matches: 10. DNA for the CDR3: TGTGCCAGCAGTTCCTTTACTAGCGGGAAGGGTAATGAGCAGTTCTAC. This codes for CASSSFTSGKGNEQFY.

The gene calls are TRBV18 and TRBJ2-7; D might be TRBD1 or TRBD2, each matching 6 bases. The V and J ends lost 0 bases and 0 bases respectively, with 9 bases between them. This CDR3 is built from 15 residues. Looked up from germline, CDR1 is KGHSH and CDR2 is LQKENI. The CDR3 coding sequence is TGTGCCAGCTCACCACCAGGGGGGAGCTCCTACGAGCAGTACTTC. Translation gives CASSPPGGSSYEQYF.

Points on this clonotype: A much larger clone lies a single base off, so this may be a read error. This sequence joins TRBV4-3 and TRBJ2-4; D is perhaps TRBD1 (5 bases). Looked up from germline, CDR1 is LGHNA and CDR2 is YSLEER. The CDR3 length is 15 residues. The DNA for the CDR3 is TGCGCCAGCAGCCAAGAGCCAGGGCTACAAAACATTCAGTGCTTC. It specifies CASSQEPGLQNIQCF.